A single T cell receptor beta chain is shown here with its context. This sample was taken from a study of CD8+CD57+ T cells in acquired aplastic anemia. According to the study, genomic DNA was the template for TCR beta VDJ and CDR3 profiling. One entry per CDR3 protein, called by TCRdb with MiXCR from the reads. The sample shows about 190,000 distinct CDR3 sequences, approximately 50% of them seen only once. This TCR came from a human donor in good health, serving as a control. Sequenced: sorted CD4+, CD8+, or CD8+CD57+ T cells (not recorded which) from PBMCs.

CDR3 loop: CAISDRGTNYGYTF. CDR3 nucleotide sequence: TGTGCCATCAGTGATAGGGGAACTAACTATGGCTACACCTTC. The chain combines TRBV10-3 with TRBJ1-2; tentatively, D is TRBD1 (5 bases). This CDR3 comprises 14 residues. CDR1 ENHRY and CDR2 SYGVKD come from the germline V gene. V lost 3 bases and J 0 bases, leaving 8 bases between the germline ends.